The rows below give T cell receptor beta chains drawn from one sample of a study of blood T cell repertoires in COVID-19. Using immunoSEQ multiplex PCR, the repertoire was profiled, and TCRdb retains in-frame clones only, with some absent. The sample shows about 320,000 clones, roughly 90% of them seen only once. Sequencing input: PBMCs or T cells enriched from blood (not recorded which). Receptor source: a man in his 60s who had recovered from COVID-19. CDR3s include the opening cysteine and the closing phenylalanine or tryptophan. D genes are given only for firm matches. Size is omitted from some rows. Given values are once, few, many or a class for expanded clones.

V gene	D gene	J gene	clone size	CDR3 protein	CDR3 DNA
TRBV7-9	-	TRBJ1-1	-	CASSLDSMNTEAFF	TGTGCCAGCAGCTTAGATTCCATGAACACTGAAGCTTTCTTT
TRBV18	-	TRBJ2-2	-	CASSPTANTGELFF	TGTGCCAGCTCACCGACAGCGAACACCGGGGAGCTGTTTTTT
TRBV19	TRBD2	TRBJ2-1	-	CASSNPGLANEQFF	TGTGCCAGTAGTAATCCGGGACTAGCAAATGAGCAGTTCTTC
TRBV30	TRBD1	TRBJ1-4	-	CAWRGGAANEKLFF	TGTGCCTGGAGAGGGGGCGCAGCTAATGAAAAACTGTTTTTT
TRBV9	TRBD2	TRBJ2-7	-	CASSVSGGAHYEQYF	TGTGCCAGCAGCGTTAGCGGGGGCGCTCACTACGAGCAGTACTTC
TRBV2	TRBD1	TRBJ2-1	once	CASSVLGGTGLYNEQFF	TGTGCCAGCAGTGTTTTAGGCGGGACAGGCCTCTACAATGAGCAGTTCTTC
TRBV5-4	TRBD2	TRBJ2-1	-	CASSLETSGNNEQFF	TGTGCCAGCAGCTTGGAGACTAGCGGAAACAATGAGCAGTTCTTC
TRBV5-1	-	TRBJ1-1	-	CASSLAQGNTEAFF	TGCGCCAGCAGCTTGGCACAGGGTAACACTGAAGCTTTCTTT
TRBV4-1	-	TRBJ1-3	-	CASSQEASASGNTIYF	TGCGCCAGCAGCCAAGAAGCGTCAGCCTCTGGAAACACCATATATTTT
TRBV6-1	-	TRBJ1-3	-	CASSDTPRRTLRIYF	TGTGCCAGCAGTGACACGCCAAGAAGAACTTTGCGAATATATTTT
TRBV21-1	-	TRBJ2-1	-	CASSERTSGRVGPVMVSNEQFF	TGTGCCAGCAGCGAGCGGACTAGCGGGAGGGTAGGCCCGGTCATGGTATCCAATGAGCAGTTCTTC
TRBV10-3	TRBD1	TRBJ1-1	once	CAISTGARTEAFF	TGTGCCATCAGCACAGGGGCGAGGACTGAAGCTTTCTTT
TRBV9	TRBD2	TRBJ2-2	-	CASSASRLAPGELFF	TGTGCCAGCAGCGCCAGCCGACTAGCGCCCGGGGAGCTGTTTTTT
TRBV6-5	TRBD1	TRBJ2-7	-	CASTSDRVREQYF	TGTGCCAGCACCTCCGACAGGGTCCGCGAGCAGTACTTC
TRBV19	TRBD1	TRBJ1-2	-	CASRQGLGGYTF	TGTGCCAGTCGACAGGGACTTGGTGGCTACACCTTC
TRBV2	-	TRBJ1-5	-	CASSDGGRQPQHF	TGTGCCAGCAGTGACGGGGGTCGGCAGCCCCAGCATTTT
TRBV27	-	TRBJ1-5	-	CASSLVGGQPQHF	TGTGCCAGCAGTTTAGTGGGGGGGCAGCCCCAGCATTTT
TRBV18	-	TRBJ2-3	-	CASSPRRADTQYF	TGTGCCAGCTCCCCGCGGCGGGCAGATACGCAGTATTTT
TRBV5-1	-	TRBJ1-4	-	CASRTDNYNEKLFF	TGCGCCAGCAGGACAGACAACTATAATGAAAAACTGTTTTTT
TRBV5-1	-	TRBJ2-2	once	CASSFPTGSANTGELFF	TGCGCCAGCAGCTTCCCTACAGGAAGCGCGAACACCGGGGAGCTGTTTTTT
TRBV5-6	TRBD1	TRBJ2-3	-	CASSLQGETDTQYF	TGTGCCAGCAGCTTGCAGGGGGAAACAGATACGCAGTATTTT
TRBV7-3	-	TRBJ2-1	-	CASSLGGPSGNEQFF	TGTGCCAGCAGCTTAGGAGGGCCGTCTGGGAATGAGCAGTTCTTC
TRBV7-3	TRBD1	TRBJ2-3	-	CASSPGQGRRGDTQYF	TGTGCCAGCAGCCCGGGACAGGGTCGCCGGGGAGATACGCAGTATTTT
TRBV2	TRBD1	TRBJ1-4	-	CASSYERTGANEKLFF	TGTGCCAGCAGTTACGAACGGACAGGCGCTAATGAAAAACTGTTTTTT
TRBV7-2	TRBD2	TRBJ2-3	-	CASSLRREGTQYF	TGTGCCAGCAGCTTAAGACGGGAGGGTACGCAGTATTTT
TRBV13	TRBD2	TRBJ2-1	-	CASSASGRARSVEQFF	TGTGCCAGCAGCGCTAGCGGGAGGGCCCGGTCAGTAGAGCAGTTCTTC
TRBV5-1	TRBD2	TRBJ2-5	-	CASSLGGLAGGQETQYF	TGCGCCAGCAGCTTGGGGGGACTAGCGGGAGGACAAGAGACCCAGTACTTC